A selection of T cell receptor beta chains follows, all from one sample in a study of T-cell memory formation after mild COVID-19. TCRdb processed the 5' RACE reads anew with MiXCR; each CDR3 protein has one entry. The profile shows around 510,000 distinct CDR3 sequences, less than 25% of them singletons. Sequencing was done on a sample of PBMCs or a T cell subset sorted from them (not recorded which). The receptor source for this set is an adult woman who had mild COVID-19 (a few samples of this study predate the infection). Cell type and time point are not known. Both conserved end residues are part of each CDR3. The D gene is left open where the match is weak. Size values are once, few and many counts, or a class for expanded clones, and some rows have none.

clone size	D gene	J gene	V gene	CDR3 protein	CDR3 DNA
few	NA	TRBJ2-7	TRBV9	CASSVDDREGADEQYF	TGTGCCAGCAGCGTAGATGACAGGGAGGGTGCCGACGAGCAGTACTTC
NA	NA	TRBJ2-1	TRBV30	CAWSVLGNNEQFF	TGTGCCTGGAGTGTACTAGGGAACAATGAGCAGTTCTTC
NA	NA	TRBJ1-5	TRBV2	CASSDILNQPQHF	TGTGCCAGCAGCGACATACTCAATCAGCCCCAGCATTTT
NA	NA	TRBJ1-1	TRBV2	CASREWGEAEAFF	TGTGCCAGCAGAGAATGGGGGGAAGCTGAAGCTTTCTTT
NA	NA	TRBJ2-3	TRBV3-1	CASSQESGGTDTQYF	TGTGCCAGCAGCCAAGAATCGGGGGGCACAGATACGCAGTATTTT
few	NA	TRBJ1-1	TRBV7-9	CASSLARRLSTDTEAFF	TGTGCCAGCAGCTTAGCGCGGAGGTTGTCTACGGACACTGAAGCTTTCTTT
few	TRBD1	TRBJ2-5	TRBV4-3	CASSQDLGQLETQYF	TGCGCCAGCAGCCAAGACCTGGGACAGTTAGAGACCCAGTACTTC
NA	TRBD2	TRBJ2-7	TRBV4-2	CASSRRTSAPYEQYF	TGTGCCAGCAGCCGGCGGACTAGCGCTCCGTACGAGCAGTACTTC
NA	NA	TRBJ1-1	TRBV10-3	CAISQYSNTEAFF	TGTGCCATCAGTCAATACTCAAACACTGAAGCTTTCTTT
NA	TRBD1	TRBJ2-5	TRBV28	CASSYAGTAKETQYF	TGTGCCAGCAGTTACGCCGGGACAGCTAAAGAGACCCAGTACTTC
NA	TRBD1	TRBJ2-7	TRBV5-1	CASSPVQGGYEQYF	TGCGCCAGCAGCCCGGTACAGGGGGGTTACGAGCAGTACTTC
NA	NA	TRBJ2-5	TRBV7-8	CASSLGLADRRETQYF	TGTGCCAGCAGCTTAGGGTTAGCGGACCGGCGGGAGACCCAGTACTTC
NA	TRBD2	TRBJ2-4	TRBV18	CASSFRTSGSVDIQYF	TGTGCCAGCTCATTTCGGACTAGCGGGAGTGTAGACATTCAGTACTTC
few	TRBD2	TRBJ2-5	TRBV7-9	CASSFLLAGLGETQYF	TGTGCCAGCAGCTTCTTACTAGCGGGACTGGGAGAGACCCAGTACTTC
few	NA	TRBJ2-7	TRBV12-3/TRBV12-4	CASSLVLGLYEQYF	TGTGCCAGCAGTTTAGTCTTGGGGCTATACGAGCAGTACTTC
many	TRBD2	TRBJ2-3	TRBV5-1	CASSFPAGLAGQSTDTQYF	TGCGCCAGCAGCTTCCCAGCGGGACTAGCGGGACAAAGCACAGATACGCAGTATTTT
many	NA	TRBJ2-1	TRBV7-2	CASSLSWLANNEQFF	TGTGCCAGCAGCTTATCTTGGCTAGCCAACAATGAGCAGTTCTTC
NA	NA	TRBJ2-2	TRBV12-3/TRBV12-4	CASSSGGGDTGELFF	TGTGCCAGCAGCTCAGGAGGGGGGGACACCGGGGAGCTGTTTTTT
NA	TRBD2	TRBJ2-3	TRBV25-1	CASTEPKRGAGDTQYF	TGTGCCAGCACCGAGCCTAAGCGGGGGGCGGGAGATACGCAGTATTTT
NA	TRBD1	TRBJ2-5	TRBV18	CASSPPGQGETQYF	TGTGCCAGCTCACCTCCGGGACAGGGGGAGACCCAGTACTTC
few	NA	TRBJ1-1	TRBV11-2	CASSLDWLGNTEAFF	TGTGCCAGCAGCTTAGATTGGTTGGGGAACACTGAAGCTTTCTTT
NA	TRBD2	TRBJ2-1	TRBV12-3/TRBV12-4	CASGGGPTYNEQFF	TGTGCCAGCGGGGGAGGGCCAACGTACAATGAGCAGTTCTTC
NA	NA	TRBJ2-1	TRBV7-9	CASSPPGWNSLREWFF	TGTGCCAGCAGCCCCCCAGGTTGGAATTCCCTTCGGGAGTGGTTCTTC